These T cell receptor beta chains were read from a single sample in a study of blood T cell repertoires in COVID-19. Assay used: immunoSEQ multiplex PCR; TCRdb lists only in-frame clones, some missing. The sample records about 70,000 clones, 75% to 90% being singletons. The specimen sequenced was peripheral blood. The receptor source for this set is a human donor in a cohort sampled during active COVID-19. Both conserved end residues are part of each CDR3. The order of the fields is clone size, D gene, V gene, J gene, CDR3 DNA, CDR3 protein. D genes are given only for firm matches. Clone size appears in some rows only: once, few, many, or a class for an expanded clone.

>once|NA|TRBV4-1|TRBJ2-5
TGCGCCAGCAGCTACACCCCATTAGAGACCCAGTACTTC
CASSYTPLETQYF
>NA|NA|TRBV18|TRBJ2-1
TGTGCCAGCATGTCAGGGGGGAGAGAGCAGTTCTTC
CASMSGGREQFF
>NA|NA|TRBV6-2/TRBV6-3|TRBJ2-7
TGTGCCAGCAGTTATATTTACGAGCAGTACTTC
CASSYIYEQYF
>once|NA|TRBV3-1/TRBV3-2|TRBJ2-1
TGTGCCAGCAGCCCAAACTTCAATGAGCAGTTCTTC
CASSPNFNEQFF
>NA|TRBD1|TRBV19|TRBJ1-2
TGTGCCAGTAGTGTCGACAGGGGGAGAAGCTATGGCTACACCTTC
CASSVDRGRSYGYTF
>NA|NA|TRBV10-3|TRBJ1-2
TGTGCCATCACCGGGGAAGTATCTAACTATGGCTACACCTTC
CAITGEVSNYGYTF
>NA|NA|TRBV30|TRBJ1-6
TGTGCCTGGAGTGCCAGGGTTGGGCCCCTCCACTTT
CAWSARVGPLHF
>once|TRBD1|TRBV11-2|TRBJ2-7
TGTGCCAGCAGCTTAGGAATCAGGGGGCAAGGCGAGCAGTACTTC
CASSLGIRGQGEQYF
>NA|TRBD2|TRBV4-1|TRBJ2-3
TGCGCCAGCAGCCAAGGTGACGGGGGGACAGATACGCAGTATTTT
CASSQGDGGTDTQYF
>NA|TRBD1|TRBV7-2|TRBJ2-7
TGTGCCAGCAGCCCCCGACAGGGTCCCACCTACGAGCAGTACTTC
CASSPRQGPTYEQYF
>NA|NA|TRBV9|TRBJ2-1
TGTGCCAGCAGCGTAGAAAGTACTTACAATGAGCAGTTCTTC
CASSVESTYNEQFF
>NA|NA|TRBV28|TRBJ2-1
TGTGCCAGCAGTTCAGCCATGGGACTGGTAGACAATGAGCAGTTCTTC
CASSSAMGLVDNEQFF
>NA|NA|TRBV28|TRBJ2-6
TGTGCCAGCAGTTCCGGGACACCGGCCAACGTCCTGACTTTC
CASSSGTPANVLTF
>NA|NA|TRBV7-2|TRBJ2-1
TGTGCCAGCAGCGCAAGGACTATCATCAATGAGCAGTTCTTC
CASSARTIINEQFF
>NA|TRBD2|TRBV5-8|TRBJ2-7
TGTGCCAGCAGCCTTGGGACTAGACTCGTGGTCTCCTACGAGCAGTACTTC
CASSLGTRLVVSYEQYF
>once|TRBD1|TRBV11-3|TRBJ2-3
TGTGCCAGCAGCTCCGGGACAGGGATTACAGATACGCAGTATTTT
CASSSGTGITDTQYF
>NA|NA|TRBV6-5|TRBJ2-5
TGTGCCAGCATTATCGGGGGGACCCAGTACTTC
CASIIGGTQYF
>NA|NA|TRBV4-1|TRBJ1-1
TGCGCCAGCAGCCAGGCCGCGAACACTGAAGCTTTCTTT
CASSQAANTEAFF
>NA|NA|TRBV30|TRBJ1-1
TGTGCCTGGGACCCCGGGAGGGAAACTGAAGCTTTCTTT
CAWDPGRETEAFF
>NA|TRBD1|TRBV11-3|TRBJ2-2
TGTGCCAGCAGCTTAGTGGCGTGGGGACAGGGTACCGGGGAGCTGTTTTTT
CASSLVAWGQGTGELFF
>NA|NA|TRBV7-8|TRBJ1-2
TGTGCCAGCAGCCACGTTTTTGGTACCGCGGGGACTAACTATGGCTACACCTTC
CASSHVFGTAGTNYGYTF
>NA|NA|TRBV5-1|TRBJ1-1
TGCGCCAGCAGCGGCGGGACTTACACTGAAGCTTTCTTT
CASSGGTYTEAFF
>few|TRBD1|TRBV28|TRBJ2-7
TGTGCCAGCAGTTTAGATCAAGGGACAGGGGGCTCTTGGCAGTACTTC
CASSLDQGTGGSWQYF
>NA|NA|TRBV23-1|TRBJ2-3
TGCGCCAGCAGTCGTTCCCAGGCCGTGCCTAGCACAGATACGCAGTATTTT
CASSRSQAVPSTDTQYF
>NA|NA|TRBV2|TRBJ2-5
TGTGCCAGCACCCTAGGAGGGTGGACACAAGAGACCCAGTACTTC
CASTLGGWTQETQYF
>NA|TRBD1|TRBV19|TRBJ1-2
TGTGCCAGTACTTCGACAGTGGACAGGGGGTCCCCTGGGTATGGCTACACCTTC
CASTSTVDRGSPGYGYTF
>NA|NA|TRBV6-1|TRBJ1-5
TGTGCCAGCAGTGAAGGAGTTATCTCAGCGGCCCAGCATTTT
CASSEGVISAAQHF
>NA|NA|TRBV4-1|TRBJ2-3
TGCGCCAGCAGCCGTGGACAGAGAAACACAGATACGCAGTATTTT
CASSRGQRNTDTQYF
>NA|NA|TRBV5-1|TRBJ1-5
TGCGCCCGCAGCTTGGGGGGGGGTGAGAACAATCAGCCCCAGCATTTT
CARSLGGGENNQPQHF
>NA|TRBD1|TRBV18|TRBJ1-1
TGTGCCAGCTCGCGAAAGACAGGGGAAAGCCTTGAAGCTTTCTTT
CASSRKTGESLEAFF
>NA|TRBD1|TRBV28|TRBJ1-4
TGTGCCAGCAGTTTCCGGGACAGGGGGCGCGGGGACGAAAAACTGTTTTTT
CASSFRDRGRGDEKLFF
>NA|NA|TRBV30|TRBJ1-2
TGTGCCAGACGACAGTATCGGGGGTATGGCTACACCTTC
CARRQYRGYGYTF
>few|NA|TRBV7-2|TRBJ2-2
TGTGCCAGCAGCCCCGGCTGGCGGGCCGGGGAGCTGTTTTTT
CASSPGWRAGELFF
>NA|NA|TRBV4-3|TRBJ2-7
TGCGCCAGCAGCCAAGATTTCGGGGAACCCTACGAGCAGTACTTC
CASSQDFGEPYEQYF
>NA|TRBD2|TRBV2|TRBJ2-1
TGTGCCAGCAACCAGGAGGCTAGCGGATACAATGAGCAGTTCTTC
CASNQEASGYNEQFF
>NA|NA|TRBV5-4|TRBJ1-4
TGTGCCAGCAGCTTGCAGGGAACGGGTGAAAAACTGTTTTTT
CASSLQGTGEKLFF
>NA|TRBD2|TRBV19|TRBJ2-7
TGTGCCAGTAGTACCTACGGACTAGCGGTTTACGAGCAGTACTTC
CASSTYGLAVYEQYF
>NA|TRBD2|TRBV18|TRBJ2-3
TGTGCCAGCTCACCTAGGCGGGGGGGCCGGGATACGCAGTATTTT
CASSPRRGGRDTQYF
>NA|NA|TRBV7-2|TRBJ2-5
TGTGCCAGCAGCTTCCAGGGTGGACAAGAGACCCAGTACTTC
CASSFQGGQETQYF
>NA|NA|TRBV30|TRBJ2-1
TGTGCCTGGAGTGTACAATCCCCCCCAGCGGGCGCAATTTACAATGAGCAGTTCTTC
CAWSVQSPPAGAIYNEQFF
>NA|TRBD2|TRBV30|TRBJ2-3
TGTGCCTGGAGTAAAGGACTAGCGGGGGGGCCCGCAGATACGCAGTATTTT
CAWSKGLAGGPADTQYF
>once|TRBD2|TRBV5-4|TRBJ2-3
TGTGCCAGCAGCTTGGGCCTAGCGGGCGACTCTAATACGCAGTATTTT
CASSLGLAGDSNTQYF
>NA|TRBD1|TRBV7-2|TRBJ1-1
TGTGCCAGCAGCCTTACAGGGGCCGTTGAAGCTTTCTTT
CASSLTGAVEAFF
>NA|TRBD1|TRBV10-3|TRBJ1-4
TGTGCCATCAGCCCCGGGACAGGAGAAGAAAAACTGTTTTTT
CAISPGTGEEKLFF
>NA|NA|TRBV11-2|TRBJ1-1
TGTGCCAGCAGCGGTAATACAGGGTTCGCGGCTGAAGCTTTCTTT
CASSGNTGFAAEAFF
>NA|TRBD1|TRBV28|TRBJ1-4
TGTGCCAGCACCAGACAGGGGGCGCATGAAAAACTGTTTTTT
CASTRQGAHEKLFF
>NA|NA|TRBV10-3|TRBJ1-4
TGTGCCATCAGTGAGTCGAGAGGAGCAACTAATGAAAAACTGTTTTTT
CAISESRGATNEKLFF
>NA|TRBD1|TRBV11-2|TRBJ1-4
TGTGCCAGCAGCCTCAGGGGGCAGACCCTTGAAAAACTGTTTTTT
CASSLRGQTLEKLFF
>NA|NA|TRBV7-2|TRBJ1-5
TGTGCCAGCAGCTTATACCGGGATAGCAATCAGCCCCAGCATTTT
CASSLYRDSNQPQHF
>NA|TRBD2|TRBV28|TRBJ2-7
TGTGCCAGCAGTCTCCGACTAGCGTCTAAGCAGTACTTC
CASSLRLASKQYF
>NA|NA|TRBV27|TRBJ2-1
TGTGCCAGCAGTCCAACTTCTGGAGCTGAGCAGTTCTTC
CASSPTSGAEQFF
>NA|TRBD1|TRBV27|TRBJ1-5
TGTGCCAGCAGTTTACGCGGACAGGGGGGAATAAGCAATCAGCCCCAGCATTTT
CASSLRGQGGISNQPQHF
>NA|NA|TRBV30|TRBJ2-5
TGTGCCTGGAGTGTACCGGGAGAGACCCAGTACTTC
CAWSVPGETQYF
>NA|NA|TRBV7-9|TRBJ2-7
TGTGCCAGCAGCCCATGGGCAGGGGGGAAGTGGGAGCAGTACTTC
CASSPWAGGKWEQYF
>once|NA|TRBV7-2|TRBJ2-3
TGTGCCAGCAGCGCCCGTCTCAGGGGCGGGCCCACAGATACGCAGTATTTT
CASSARLRGGPTDTQYF
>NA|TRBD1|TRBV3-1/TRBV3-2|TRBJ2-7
TGTGCCAGCAGCCAATCGACGGACAGGGGGGGGTACGAGCAGTACTTC
CASSQSTDRGGYEQYF